This T cell receptor beta chain was sequenced for a study of blood T cells in healthy people across ages. Donors gave roughly 10 milliliters of peripheral blood apiece. The second PCR ran about 6 to 11 cycles with a sample-barcoded 5' primer and J-beta primers. Each CDR3 protein is one row after TCRdb ran MiXCR on the 5' RACE reads. This sample has roughly 1.9 million distinct CDR3 sequences; roughly two fifths occur once, and the top ten carry more than 20%. Per germline, CDR1 MDHEN and CDR2 SYDVKM. Trimming cost V 8 bases and J 6 bases, with 20 bases left between them. This CDR3 is built from 15 residues. Study findings and constraints: Roughly linear age-related decline in beta diversity appeared, significant by age around 36.

Turning to this clonotype: What it binds is not known.

The receptor was derived from a human donor in good health. This chain uses TRBV28 with TRBJ1-5; perhaps TRBD1 as D (6 bases). Sequenced: blood. This CDR3 reads CASGNLGGGGQPQHF. The CDR3 coding sequence is TGTGCCAGCGGGAACCTGGGGGGGGGCGGTCAGCCCCAGCATTTT.